These 32 T cell receptor beta chains were all obtained from the same sample, sequenced in a study of blood T cell repertoires in COVID-19. The assay was immunoSEQ multiplex PCR, and TCRdb's table has in-frame clones only and misses some. Of a few hundred thousand clones listed, 80% to 90% are singletons. Sample: peripheral blood. The receptors here all came from a man aged 55-75 years with acute or convalescent COVID-19.

The V call is TRBV3-1 (or the pseudogene TRBV3-2), the J call TRBJ2-7; 7 nucleotides align to TRBD2. The CDR3 has 16 amino acids. Per the germline V gene, CDR1 is LGHDT and CDR2 is YNNKEL (reference sequence). Trimming cost V 1 base and J 3 bases; bases outside gene matches: 9. The CDR3: CASSQGEGRGGYEQYF. As DNA, the CDR3 is TGTGCCAGCAGCCAAGGGGAGGGGAGGGGAGGCTACGAGCAGTACTTC.

This chain links TRBV10-2 with TRBJ2-7, with 8 bases aligning to TRBD1. V shed 6 bases, J shed 2 bases, and the junction held 9 bases outside the gene matches. CDR1 and CDR2 from the germline V gene are WSHSY and SAAADI. This CDR3 contains 15 residues. The CDR3 DNA sequence: TGCGCCAGCAGAGGCCCCCAACAGGGGGCCTACGAGCAGTACTTC. Protein sequence: CASRGPQQGAYEQYF.

The J gene is TRBJ2-1, the V gene TRBV18; D perhaps matches TRBD2 (6 bases). V lost 2 bases, J lost 2 bases, and 16 bases lay in between. The CDR3 is 17 amino acids. Looked up from germline, CDR1 is KGHSH and CDR2 is LQKENI. The CDR3 is CASSPSGERLAYNEQFF. CDR3 DNA sequence: TGTGCCAGCTCACCATCGGGGGAGAGACTAGCCTACAATGAGCAGTTCTTC.

The chain joins TRBV14 to TRBJ1-2, with 8 bases matching TRBD1. After removal of 4 bases from V and 7 bases from J, the junction contained 8 bases not matched to a gene. Germline CDR1 is SGHDN and CDR2 is FVKESK. CDR3 length: 14 amino acids. The CDR3 loop reads CASSRLGQGGGYTF. The CDR3 bases are TGTGCCAGCAGCCGCCTCGGACAGGGCGGTGGCTACACCTTC.

V usage is TRBV28 and J usage is TRBJ1-1; perhaps TRBD1 as D (6 bases). This CDR3 has 14 residues. Germline lookup yields CDR1 MDHEN and CDR2 SYDVKM. V was pared by 4 bases and J by 11 bases, with 20 bases between. Written as DNA, the CDR3 is TGTGCCAGCAGTTCCCGTCGGCAGGGACATGTGGCTTTCTTT. It is translated as CASSSRRQGHVAFF.

This clone turned up a few times. DNA of the CDR3: TGTGCCAGCAGCTTGGGACAGGGTATAATGAACACTGAAGCTTTCTTT. Translated: CASSLGQGIMNTEAFF. This chain uses TRBV5-4 with TRBJ1-1; TRBD1 agrees at 7 bases. Unmatched junction bases numbered 5, after V lost 0 bases and J lost 0 bases. The CDR3 is made up of 16 amino acids. Germline CDR1 is SGHNT and CDR2 is YYREEE (reference sequence).

V usage is TRBV10-3 and J usage is TRBJ2-1; TRBD2 is a possible D gene (7 bases). The CDR3 consists of 14 residues. Looked up from germline, CDR1 is ENHRY and CDR2 is SYGVKD. Trimming removed 4 bases from V and 8 bases from J, with 15 bases in between. The CDR3 sequence: CAISGRGTTHEQFF. CDR3 bases: TGTGCCATCAGTGGGAGGGGGACTACCCATGAGCAGTTCTTC.

This clone was picked up one time. The chain joins TRBV6-6 to TRBJ1-4; TRBD1 might be the D (5 bases). CDR1 is MNHNY, CDR2 SVGAGI, per germline (reference sequence). Trimming stripped 5 bases from V and 8 bases from J, with 18 bases between. There are 15 residues in the CDR3. CDR3 bases: TGTGCCAGCAGTCCCCCAGGGAGGGCAGGGGAAAAACTGTTTTTT. This sequence encodes CASSPPGRAGEKLFF.

CDR3 in amino acids: CAWSPTRTGTGQPQHF. CDR3 bases: TGTGCCTGGAGTCCTACACGGACAGGGACGGGTCAGCCCCAGCATTTT. The chain links TRBV30 to TRBJ1-5; TRBD1 aligns across 8 bases. CDR1 is GTSNPN, CDR2 SVGIG, per germline (reference sequence). With V trimmed by 2 bases and J by 6 bases, 12 bases remained unmatched. The CDR3 has 16 residues.

V gene TRBV7-9 combines with J gene TRBJ1-4; maybe TRBD1 (5 bases). V lost 4 bases, J lost 8 bases, and 8 bases lay in between. Germline V gene sequence: CDR1 SEHNR, CDR2 FQNEAQ (reference sequence). CDR3 size: 12 residues. The CDR3 DNA reads TGTGCCAGCAGCTCTGGGGGGGAAAAACTGTTTTTT. Its protein product is CASSSGGEKLFF.

The rearrangement joins TRBV11-3 to TRBJ1-5; D might be TRBD1 (5 bases). CDR3 length: 16 amino acids. V shed 2 bases and J shed 5 bases, with 16 bases lying between them. CDR1 is SGHNT, CDR2 YENEEA, per germline. This chain's CDR3 is CASSLRGGDWYQPQHF. DNA for the CDR3: TGTGCCAGCAGCTTACGGGGAGGGGATTGGTATCAGCCCCAGCATTTT. The full variable domain, rest sourced from reference TRBV11-3 and TRBJ1-5, is EAGVVQSPRYKIIEKKQPVAFWCNPISGHNTLYWYLQNLGQGPELLIRYENEEAVDDSQLPKDRFSAERLKGVDSTLKIQPAELGDSAVYLCASSLRGGDWYQPQHFGDGTRLSIL.

This clone was picked up one time. At one end, the junction sequence differs from germline, possibly due to a read error. The chain recombines TRBV12-5 with TRBJ2-1; 10 bases fit TRBD2. The CDR3 contains 11 residues. Germline V gives CDR1 LGHNT, CDR2 FRNRAP. The CDR3 sequence: CASGGGLAAIF. CDR3 coding DNA: TGTGCTAGTGGGGGAGGACTAGCGGCAATCTTC.

The J gene is TRBJ1-1, the V gene TRBV9, with a possible D match to TRBD1 (5 bases). Germline loops: CDR1 SGDLS, CDR2 YYNGEE. V lost 1 base, J lost 5 bases, and 12 bases lay in between. The CDR3 is 14 residues long. Here the CDR3 reads CASSVLGAGTEAFF. In DNA, the CDR3 is TGTGCCAGCAGCGTATTAGGGGCAGGGACTGAAGCTTTCTTT.

This chain connects TRBV6-4 to TRBJ1-4, with 8 positions matching TRBD1. The CDR3 runs to 13 residues. V lost 7 bases, J lost 6 bases, and 4 bases stayed unmatched. CDR1 is MRHNA and CDR2 is SNTAGT in the germline V gene. The CDR3 nucleotides are TGTGCCAGCATGAGGACAGGGTATGAAAAACTGTTTTTT. It specifies CASMRTGYEKLFF.

The chain links TRBV27 to TRBJ1-2; D ambiguous. Germline loops: CDR1 MNHEY, CDR2 SMNVEV (reference sequence). The CDR3 spans 13 residues. Trimming removed 2 bases from V and 7 bases from J, with 11 bases in between. This CDR3 is CASSLSRFGGYTF. Here the CDR3 DNA reads TGTGCCAGCAGTTTAAGCAGGTTTGGTGGCTACACCTTC.

The chain carries TRBV10-3 and TRBJ1-2, with 7 bases that match TRBD1. Germline CDR1 is ENHRY and CDR2 is SYGVKD. The CDR3 has 14 amino acids. Trimming cost V 8 bases and J 2 bases; bases outside gene matches: 8. The CDR3 bases are TGTGCCATCCGCGTCCCGGGACAGAACTATGGCTACACCTTC. Its translation is CAIRVPGQNYGYTF.

J is TRBJ2-1 and V is TRBV13; TRBD2 aligns across 8 bases. Per the germline V gene, CDR1 is PRHDT and CDR2 is FYEKMQ (reference sequence). V gave up 6 bases and J gave up 6 bases; unmatched junction bases: 13. CDR3 length: 16 amino acids. CDR3 amino acids: CASRFRPSGSFNEQFF. The CDR3, as DNA: TGTGCCAGCAGGTTTCGACCTAGCGGGTCATTCAATGAGCAGTTCTTC.

The chain is built from TRBV6-6 and TRBJ1-1; no reliable D call. Germline lookup yields CDR1 MNHNY and CDR2 SVGAGI (reference sequence). The V end lost 4 bases, the J end lost 0 bases, and 12 bases lay between the germline ends. This CDR3 spans 15 amino acids. For the CDR3, the DNA is TGTGCCAGCAGTTTCCTAGGTTACTTGAACACTGAAGCTTTCTTT. It specifies CASSFLGYLNTEAFF.

Worth noting for this clone: Additional DNA sequences in this sample encode the identical CDR3. The chain recombines TRBV19 with TRBJ2-3, with 7 bases fitting TRBD2. J gave up 3 bases and V 4 bases, and 4 bases lay outside the gene matches. CDR1 LNHDA and CDR2 SQIVND come from the germline V gene (reference sequence). This CDR3 has 14 amino acids. CDR3 sequence reads: CASSNLGGTDTQYF. CDR3 in DNA: TGTGCCAGTAGTAACCTCGGGGGGACAGATACGCAGTATTTT.

The genes are TRBV19 and TRBJ2-7; D is unclear. Looked up from germline, CDR1 is LNHDA and CDR2 is SQIVND (reference sequence). The V end lost 5 bases, the J end lost 0 bases, and 8 bases lay between the germline ends. CDR3 length: 13 residues. In nucleotides, the CDR3 is TGTGCCAGTAGTGCGCTACCCTCCTACGAGCAGTACTTC. Translating gives CASSALPSYEQYF.

The rearrangement uses TRBV28 and TRBJ1-1, with D hard to call. CDR3 size: 14 residues. Germline CDR1 reads MDHEN; CDR2 reads SYDVKM. V gave up 7 bases and J gave up 4 bases, with 16 bases separating them. CDR3 nucleotide sequence: TGTGCCAGCACTCGGGCGGGCGGACCCACTGAAGCTTTCTTT. It is translated as CASTRAGGPTEAFF.

The chain employs TRBV11-3 and TRBJ2-5; 11 bases map to TRBD2. V shed 5 bases, J shed 2 bases, and the junction held 4 bases outside the gene matches. From germline, CDR1 is SGHNT and CDR2 YENEEA. This CDR3 has 15 residues. As DNA, the CDR3 is TGTGCCAGCAGCCCCGGGACTAGCGGTCAAGAGACCCAGTACTTC. This gives the protein CASSPGTSGQETQYF.

This chain connects TRBV7-3 to TRBJ2-1, with TRBD2 as a possible D gene (5 bases). Germline loops: CDR1 SGHTA, CDR2 FQGTGA. The CDR3 sequence is 15 residues long. V shed 2 bases and J shed 0 bases, with 8 bases lying between them. The CDR3 bases are TGTGCCAGCAGCTTAGCCCTAGCCTCCTACAATGAGCAGTTCTTC. Protein: CASSLALASYNEQFF.

This clone appeared a single time. The CDR3 DNA follows: TGCGCCAGCAGTTCAGCGGGGGGGCTCACAGATACGCAGTATTTT. Translation: CASSSAGGLTDTQYF. This chain joins TRBV10-2 and TRBJ2-3; 10 nucleotides agree with TRBD2. The germline gives CDR1 WSHSY, CDR2 SAAADI. The CDR3 is 15 residues long. V trimming: 5 bases; J trimming: 2 bases; junction bases outside the gene matches: 4.

The V gene is TRBV19, the J gene TRBJ1-5; 7 bases map to TRBD1. Trimming cost V 2 bases and J 2 bases; bases outside gene matches: 9. This CDR3 has 17 amino acids. Germline V gene lookup returns CDR1 LNHDA and CDR2 SQIVND (reference sequence). CDR3 coding DNA: TGTGCCAGTAGTATACTACAGGGGAAGGGGGGCAATCAGCCCCAGCATTTT. Amino acid sequence: CASSILQGKGGNQPQHF.

J is TRBJ2-1 and V is TRBV2; D possibly corresponds to TRBD1 (5 bases). Between the trimmed V and J ends, which lost 6 bases and 3 bases, there was a span of 18 bases. CDR1 and CDR2 (germline): SNHLY, FYNNEI. The CDR3 length is 16 residues. This chain's CDR3 is CASSQGLPTYYNEQFF. The CDR3 bases are TGTGCCAGCAGCCAGGGTCTCCCGACCTACTACAATGAGCAGTTCTTC.

The chain employs TRBV4-1 and TRBJ1-2, with 7 bases identical to TRBD1. The CDR3 contains 17 residues. In germline, CDR1 is MGHRA, CDR2 YSYEKL. J gave up 1 base and V 4 bases, and 12 bases lay outside the gene matches. The CDR3 spells CASSPNSGGGLNYGYTF. The DNA for the CDR3 is TGCGCCAGCAGCCCGAATTCAGGGGGAGGCCTTAACTATGGCTACACCTTC.

This clone was counted a few times. The J gene is TRBJ1-6, the V gene TRBV28; 7 bases match TRBD1. There are 16 residues in the CDR3. J lost 1 base, V lost 5 bases, and 5 bases had no gene match. The germline V gene has CDR1 MDHEN and CDR2 SYDVKM. CDR3: CASSPMTGSYNSPLHF. Here the CDR3 DNA reads TGTGCCAGCAGTCCTATGACAGGGTCCTATAATTCACCCCTCCACTTT.

The V and J genes are TRBV5-1 and TRBJ2-7; 7 nucleotides match TRBD1. Germline V gives CDR1 SGHRS, CDR2 YFSETQ. J gave up 2 bases and V 4 bases, and 6 bases lay outside the gene matches. This CDR3 is built from 14 residues. In DNA form, the CDR3 reads TGCGCCAGCAGCGTACAGGGGATCGCCTACGAGCAGTACTTC. Translation: CASSVQGIAYEQYF.

The chain carries TRBV7-9 and TRBJ1-2; D is possibly TRBD1 (6 bases). In germline, CDR1 is SEHNR, CDR2 FQNEAQ (reference sequence). This CDR3 spans 15 amino acids. V was shortened by 2 bases and J by 8 bases, with 18 bases between the two germline ends. CDR3 coding DNA: TGTGCCAGCAGCTTACAACGCGGACAGCCGCCCGGCTACACCTTC. It encodes CASSLQRGQPPGYTF.

J is TRBJ2-7 and V is TRBV19; TRBD1 matches at 8 bases. CDR3 length equals 15 residues. J gave up 3 bases and V 4 bases, and 8 bases lay outside the gene matches. Germline V lookup: CDR1 LNHDA, CDR2 SQIVND (reference sequence). This CDR3 reads CASSRRQGHNYEQYF. CDR3 DNA: TGTGCCAGTAGTAGGAGACAGGGGCATAACTACGAGCAGTACTTC. The variable domain in full, with the rest retrieved from reference TRBV19 and TRBJ2-7, is DGGITQSPKYLFRKEGQNVTLSCEQNLNHDAMYWYRQDPGQGLRLIYYSQIVNDFQKGDIAEGYSVSREKKESFPLTVTSAQKNPTAFYLCASSRRQGHNYEQYFGPGTRLTVT.

The V call is TRBV10-2, the J call TRBJ1-5, with 10 bases that match TRBD1. Trimming at V came to 4 bases and at J to 7 bases, leaving 4 bases not matched to a gene. CDR3 length equals 14 residues. Germline assignment: CDR1 WSHSY and CDR2 SAAADI. The CDR3 coding sequence is TGCGCCAGCAGTGCCGGGACAGGGGAACAGCCCCAGCATTTT. Protein product: CASSAGTGEQPQHF.